The rows below give T cell receptor beta chains drawn from one sample of a study of T cells after yellow fever vaccination. From the 5' RACE reads, TCRdb called clonotypes with MiXCR, one entry per CDR3 protein. The sample holds approximately 250,000 distinct CDR3 sequences, approximately 6.3% seen once. This specimen was CD4+ T cells sorted from PBMCs, taken on the day of the yellow fever booster vaccination. The receptors derive from a man aged 25-45 years who received the YFV17D yellow fever vaccine. Each CDR3 is given with its conserved first and last residue. Each record gives: clone size, J gene, V gene, D gene, CDR3 DNA, CDR3 protein. The D gene is left open where the match is weak. Clone size is given for some rows only: seen once, a few or many times, or a class if the clone is expanded.

many	TRBJ2-2	TRBV3-1	-	TGTGCCAGCAGCTACGCTACCGGGGAGCTGTTTTTT	CASSYATGELFF
many	TRBJ2-2	TRBV5-1	-	TGCGCCAGCAGCTTGGCCCCGTCAGGGGCGAACACCGGGGAGCTGTTTTTT	CASSLAPSGANTGELFF
many	TRBJ2-1	TRBV19	-	TGTGCCAGTAGTAGCCTAGCGGCCAGGGGGGAGCAGTTCTTC	CASSSLAARGEQFF
few	TRBJ2-2	TRBV12-3/TRBV12-4	TRBD2	TGTGCCAGCACCTTCCCCGGGAGGAGGAGTGGGGAGCTGTTTTTT	CASTFPGRRSGELFF
few	TRBJ1-6	TRBV7-8	-	TGTGCCAGCAGCAAAAATTTGGCGGCCCATAATTCACCCCTCCACTTT	CASSKNLAAHNSPLHF
few	TRBJ2-3	TRBV7-2	TRBD2	TGTGCCAGCAGCTTAATGGGAGGGAACACAGATACGCAGTATTTT	CASSLMGGNTDTQYF
-	TRBJ2-1	TRBV20-1	TRBD2	TGCTGTGCTAGCCCTATTCCTAGCGGGAGGATCCAGGGGTCCTACAATGAGCAGTTCTTC	CCASPIPSGRIQGSYNEQFF
many	TRBJ2-5	TRBV20-1	-	TGCAGTGCTAGCGGCGGAATCCAAGAGACCCAGTACTTC	CSASGGIQETQYF
-	TRBJ2-1	TRBV12-5	-	TGTGCTAGTGGTTTGGGCTACTACAATGAGCAGTTCTTC	CASGLGYYNEQFF
many	TRBJ2-2	TRBV20-1	-	TGCAGTGCTTCGCGGACTGTGAACGGGGAGCTGTTTTTT	CSASRTVNGELFF
many	TRBJ2-1	TRBV18	-	TGTGCCAGCTCACCGGGGATAGCGGTCCGTTACAATGAGCAGTTCTTC	CASSPGIAVRYNEQFF
few	TRBJ2-1	TRBV9	TRBD2	TGTGCCAGCAACATGGGGGGGACGGAGCAGTTCTTC	CASNMGGTEQFF
-	TRBJ1-1	TRBV5-4	-	TGTGCCAGCAGCTCGGATCCAGAGGGGGAAGCTTTCTTT	CASSSDPEGEAFF
-	TRBJ2-1	TRBV7-8	TRBD2	TGTGCCAGCAGCCCCCCGATAGCGGGAGGTTACAATGAGCAGTTCTTC	CASSPPIAGGYNEQFF
few	TRBJ2-1	TRBV20-1	TRBD1	TGCAGTGCCACCGGGACAGGGGGCGAGGGAGCGTACTACAATGAGCAGTTCTTC	CSATGTGGEGAYYNEQFF
many	TRBJ2-1	TRBV4-1	TRBD2	TGCGCCAGCAGCCAAGAAAAGCGGGGAGCTGTCTGGTTTCAGTTCTTC	CASSQEKRGAVWFQFF
-	TRBJ2-3	TRBV28	-	TGTGCCAGCAGTTTAGGGAGGGGGGGTACGCAGTATTTT	CASSLGRGGTQYF
-	TRBJ1-5	TRBV30	-	TGTGCCTGGAGTGTTGATAGGAATCAGCCCCAGCATTTT	CAWSVDRNQPQHF
many	TRBJ2-1	TRBV4-3	-	TGCGCCAGCAGCCAAGACGCGGGCCATTACAATGAGCAGTTCTTC	CASSQDAGHYNEQFF
-	TRBJ2-2	TRBV3-1	-	TGTGCCAGCAGCCAAGGTTTCACCGGGGAGCTGTTTTTT	CASSQGFTGELFF
few	TRBJ2-7	TRBV3-1	-	TGTGCCAGCAGCCAGAGCCACCACTACGAGCAGTACTTC	CASSQSHHYEQYF
many	TRBJ2-7	TRBV10-3	-	TGTGCCATCAGTGACCCCACGGACAGAGCTTACGAGCAGTACTTC	CAISDPTDRAYEQYF